These 23 T cell receptor beta chains came from one sample sequenced in a study of blood T cell repertoires in COVID-19. Measured with immunoSEQ multiplex PCR; TCRdb has only the in-frame clones, and not every one. This sample has tens of thousands of clones, with around 84% found just once. Input material: peripheral blood. Receptors originate from a human donor in a cohort sampled during active COVID-19.

This clone was seen a handful of times. The CDR3 loop is CASSEVQGQGAKNIQYF. CDR3 nucleotide sequence: TGTGCCAGCAGTGAAGTCCAGGGACAGGGGGCCAAAAACATTCAGTACTTC. V gene TRBV25-1 combines with J gene TRBJ2-4, with TRBD1 matching over 10 bases. V lost 2 bases to trimming and J lost 1 base; unmatched junction nucleotides: 5. The CDR3 loop spans 17 amino acids. CDR1 is MGHDK, CDR2 SYGVNS, per germline.

This clone was counted only a few times. V is TRBV7-8 and J is TRBJ1-4; TRBD1 matches at 9 bases. The CDR3 covers 14 residues. The trim removed 5 bases at V and 7 bases at J, leaving 5 bases unmatched. The germline V gene has CDR1 SGHVS and CDR2 FQNEAQ. The CDR3 is CASSARDRAEKLFF. The CDR3 bases are TGTGCCAGCAGCGCCCGGGACAGGGCTGAAAAACTGTTTTTT.

The V call is TRBV6-2 or TRBV6-3, the J call TRBJ2-2; no clear D. The germline V and J ends were trimmed by 4 bases and 7 bases, with 7 bases remaining between them. The germline V gene encodes CDR1 MNHEY and CDR2 SVGEGT. This CDR3 region has 12 residues. For the CDR3, the DNA is TGTGCCAGCAGTTTTCCGGGCGGGGAGCTGTTTTTT. This encodes CASSFPGGELFF.

The DNA for the CDR3 is TGCGCCAGCAGCCAAGAGACAGGGCCCGGGGCCAACGTCCTGACTTTC. As protein: CASSQETGPGANVLTF. The chain links TRBV4-3 to TRBJ2-6; 7 bases agree with TRBD1. This CDR3 is 16 amino acids long. The trim removed 0 bases at V and 4 bases at J, leaving 3 bases unmatched. Germline V CDR1 and CDR2: LGHNA, YSLEER.

This clone appeared a few times. This chain connects TRBV4-3 to TRBJ2-7, with 9 nucleotides matching TRBD2. The V gene's germline CDR1 is LGHNA and CDR2 YSLEER. This CDR3 has 16 residues. Germline trimming cut 1 base from V and 2 bases from J; bases unmatched to any gene: 6. CDR3 DNA: TGCGCCAGCAGCCAAGTTTACGGCGGGAGGGCCTACGAGCAGTACTTC. Amino acid sequence: CASSQVYGGRAYEQYF.

The rearrangement links TRBV28 to TRBJ2-2; no definite D call. Germline V gene data show CDR1 as MDHEN and CDR2 as SYDVKM. The CDR3 totals 13 residues. The V gene lost 5 bases and the J gene lost 4 bases, with 8 bases spanning the gap. The CDR3 here is CASSSSGTGELFF. CDR3 bases: TGTGCCAGCAGTAGTTCAGGCACCGGGGAGCTGTTTTTT. Using reference TRBV28 and TRBJ2-2 for the parts outside the CDR3, the full variable domain is DVKVTQSSRYLVKRTGEKVFLECVQDMDHENMFWYRQDPGLGLRLIYFSYDVKMKEKGDIPEGYSVSREKKERFSLILESASTNQTSMYLCASSSSGTGELFFGEGSRLTVL.

This rearrangement joins TRBV4-1 to TRBJ1-2, with no clear D. This CDR3 spans 15 amino acids. The V and J ends lost 0 bases and 6 bases respectively, with 14 bases between them. Germline V gene data show CDR1 as MGHRA and CDR2 as YSYEKL. This CDR3 is CASSQDNTILDGYTF. The DNA of the CDR3 is TGCGCCAGCAGCCAAGATAATACAATTTTGGATGGCTACACCTTC.

This clone was recorded only once. The V gene is TRBV19, the J gene TRBJ2-2, with a tentative D call TRBD2 (6 bases). The ends were cut back, 4 bases at V and 3 bases at J, with 9 bases in the middle. CDR1 LNHDA and CDR2 SQIVND come from the germline V gene (reference sequence). The CDR3 extends over 14 amino acids. The CDR3 loop reads CASSRGEYTGELFF. For the CDR3, the DNA is TGTGCCAGTAGTAGGGGGGAATACACCGGGGAGCTGTTTTTT.

This chain uses TRBV10-1 with TRBJ2-3, with 8 bases identical to TRBD2. There are 14 residues in the CDR3. Germline values: CDR1 WNHNN, CDR2 SYGVQD (reference sequence). Germline trimming cut 4 bases from V and 5 bases from J; bases unmatched to any gene: 5. As DNA, the CDR3 is TGCGCCAGCAGTGCGTCCGGGAGGGTAGATACGCAGTATTTT. Encoded protein: CASSASGRVDTQYF.

The genes are TRBV18 and TRBJ2-7; TRBD1 is a possible D gene (6 bases). Germline loops: CDR1 KGHSH, CDR2 LQKENI. V was clipped by 8 bases and J by 3 bases, with 14 bases between them. The CDR3 extends over 13 amino acids. The CDR3 protein is CASQGTYGYEQYF. DNA of the CDR3: TGTGCCAGCCAGGGGACATACGGCTACGAGCAGTACTTC.

In this sample, this clone turned up once. The gene calls are TRBV5-4 and TRBJ1-2, with D tentatively TRBD1 (6 bases). Germline V CDR1 and CDR2: SGHNT, YYREEE (reference sequence). Trimming removed 0 bases from V and 7 bases from J, with 10 bases in between. This CDR3 contains 13 residues. The CDR3 reads CASSLDAGAGYTF. Here the CDR3 DNA reads TGTGCCAGCAGCTTGGATGCAGGGGCTGGCTACACCTTC.

V and J are TRBV30 and TRBJ2-5; 10 bases fit TRBD1. Germline V gene lookup returns CDR1 GTSNPN and CDR2 SVGIG (reference sequence). The V gene end was trimmed by 1 base and the J gene end by 1 base; junction bases not matched to a gene: 3. This CDR3 comprises 15 residues. The CDR3 reads CAWSAWTGGQETQYF. In DNA form, the CDR3 reads TGTGCCTGGAGTGCTTGGACAGGGGGCCAAGAGACCCAGTACTTC.

This clone was counted a few times. The rearrangement joins TRBV7-2 to TRBJ1-4; D is possibly TRBD1 (5 bases). Germline CDR1 is SGHTA and CDR2 is FQGNSA. This CDR3 comprises 17 residues. V dropped 5 bases and J dropped 2 bases, with 18 bases sitting between them. This CDR3 reads CASSAVAGFWTNEKLFF. CDR3 in DNA: TGTGCCAGCAGCGCAGTTGCAGGGTTTTGGACTAATGAAAAACTGTTTTTT.

This chain joins TRBV28 and TRBJ2-7; 11 nucleotides align to TRBD1. The CDR3 contains 15 residues. CDR1 and CDR2 from the germline V gene are MDHEN and SYDVKM. V dropped 6 bases and J dropped 1; count of bases not matched to a gene: 5. The CDR3 DNA is TGTGCCAGCAGGTCGGACAGGGGGCCGTCCTACGAGCAGTACTTC. Encoded protein: CASRSDRGPSYEQYF. The whole variable domain, filled in from reference TRBV28 and TRBJ2-7, reads DVKVTQSSRYLVKRTGEKVFLECVQDMDHENMFWYRQDPGLGLRLIYFSYDVKMKEKGDIPEGYSVSREKKERFSLILESASTNQTSMYLCASRSDRGPSYEQYFGPGTRLTVT.

The rearrangement links TRBV9 to TRBJ1-3; 11 bases are shared with TRBD1. The CDR3 covers 16 residues. J gave up 1 base and V 7 bases, and 7 bases lay outside the gene matches. Germline loops: CDR1 SGDLS, CDR2 YYNGEE. Here the CDR3 reads CASERGQGASGNTIYF. In DNA form, the CDR3 reads TGTGCCAGCGAAAGAGGACAGGGGGCGTCTGGAAACACCATATATTTT.

The chain combines TRBV13 with TRBJ1-1, with TRBD1 matching over 7 bases. After removal of 1 base from V and 3 bases from J, the junction contained 11 bases not matched to a gene. The CDR3 covers 17 residues. Germline V gene sequence: CDR1 PRHDT, CDR2 FYEKMQ (reference sequence). The CDR3 DNA follows: TGTGCCAGCAGCTTAGCCACAAGACAGGGCTGGGACACTGAAGCTTTCTTT. Translated: CASSLATRQGWDTEAFF.

The CDR3 here is CAWTPGGGTNYGYTF. Here the CDR3 DNA reads TGTGCCTGGACCCCCGGAGGAGGGACTAACTATGGCTACACCTTC. This chain links TRBV30 with TRBJ1-2; unclear D gene. The germline V gene encodes CDR1 GTSNPN and CDR2 SVGIG (reference sequence). The CDR3 totals 15 residues. Trimming pared 4 bases from V and 0 bases from J, leaving 15 bases between.

The chain couples TRBV2 to TRBJ2-1; D is undetermined. Trimming stripped 10 bases from V and 0 bases from J, with 10 bases between. Germline CDR1 is SNHLY and CDR2 is FYNNEI. The CDR3 is made up of 13 amino acids. CDR3 DNA: TGTGCCATCGCCTTTAGCTCCTACAATGAGCAGTTCTTC. The encoded protein is CAIAFSSYNEQFF.

The chain recombines TRBV4-3 with TRBJ2-7, with 10 bases aligning to TRBD2. From germline, CDR1 is LGHNA and CDR2 YSLEER. V was pared by 4 bases and J by 4 bases, with 10 bases of the junction left unmatched. The CDR3 covers 16 residues. CDR3 bases: TGCGCCAGCAGCCTCCACTCCCTAGCGGGAGCATACGAGCAGTACTTC. It yields the protein CASSLHSLAGAYEQYF.

This chain links TRBV4-1 with TRBJ2-3; 13 positions match TRBD2. V dropped 8 bases and J dropped 2; count of bases not matched to a gene: 7. This CDR3 contains 16 residues. Germline loops: CDR1 MGHRA, CDR2 YSYEKL. DNA for the CDR3: TGCGCCAGCCGGACTAGCGGGGGAACCTACACAGATACGCAGTATTTT. Its protein is CASRTSGGTYTDTQYF.

The chain carries TRBV13 and TRBJ1-1, with D possibly being TRBD1 (5 bases). Between the trimmed V and J ends, which lost 4 bases and 1 base, there was a span of 10 bases. CDR1 and CDR2 (germline): PRHDT, FYEKMQ (reference sequence). This CDR3 contains 14 residues. The CDR3 nucleotides are TGTGCCAGCAGCTCCCGACAGTGGAACACTGAAGCTTTCTTT. Amino acid sequence: CASSSRQWNTEAFF.

This clone occurred once. This chain connects TRBV30 to TRBJ1-6, with no clear D. CDR3 length equals 13 residues. Trimming left V 2 bases short and J 5 bases short, with 7 bases between. In germline, CDR1 is GTSNPN, CDR2 SVGIG (reference sequence). As DNA, the CDR3 is TGTGCCTGGAGTCGAGGAAATAATTCACCCCTCCACTTT. Translation: CAWSRGNNSPLHF.

This chain joins TRBV20-1 and TRBJ2-7, with 10 positions matching TRBD2. The CDR3 loop spans 15 amino acids. V shed 3 bases, J shed 2 bases, and the junction held 7 bases outside the gene matches. CDR1 and CDR2 from the germline V gene are DFQATT and SNEGSKA (reference sequence). CDR3 in amino acids: CSASDASGGTYEQYF. In nucleotides, the CDR3 is TGCAGTGCTAGTGACGCTAGCGGGGGTACCTACGAGCAGTACTTC.